This T cell receptor (beta chain) came from a study of spatial heterogeneity in lung cancer (dated by TCRdb to between 2019 and 2020). About the investigation overall: Beta-chain transcripts were consistently detected in greater numbers than alpha-chain transcripts, which likely reflected higher beta-chain transcript abundance. In the raw uncorrected reads, each unique combination of TCR and UMI appeared more than ten times on average. TCR alpha and beta repertoires were quantitatively compared across multiple tumor regions, matched nontumor lung and blood in non-small cell lung cancer. Nonsynonymous mutation counts, determined by whole-exome sequencing of tumor tissue, were related to TCR repertoire features. At surgery, both alpha and beta chains were TCR-sequenced in 220 tumor regions, some 64 matched nontumor lung samples and 56 PBMC samples.

General conclusions and limits of the study: Additional single-cell paired TCR alpha and beta sequencing was considered necessary to confirm, at a functional level, the hypothesis that regional TCRs recognize regional mutations.

Sequences MNHEY (CDR1) and SVGAGI (CDR2) are obtained from the germline V gene. The CDR3 sequence holds 13 residues, the cysteine and phenylalanine included. The CDR3 DNA has 39 bases and is translated from base 1. V gives up 4 bases and J gives up 3 bases, and the segment between their germline ends measures 8 bases. Library construction relied on 5' RACE. The reads were generated on a NextSeq 500. The TCR library protocol attached a unique molecular identifier to each TCR cDNA molecule to allow correction of PCR and sequencing errors. The authors processed their data as follows. TCR identification, UMI-based error correction and CDR3 extraction were performed with Decombinator tools. TCRs above a frequency of 2 per 1,000, corresponding to the top 1% of the tumor frequency distribution, were defined as expanded. Renyi diversity was calculated using the R vegan package after each repertoire was subsampled 100 times to 5,000 TCRs. CDR3 similarity networks were built from amino acid triplet string-kernel similarity, connecting CDR3s with pairwise similarity above 0.82. Using fastp at Q25 and MiXCR, TCRdb reprocessed the public reads and kept productive beta chains. For every CDR3 protein sequence, its rows merge into one entry that carries the most common genes and DNA. TCRdb, rather than the study authors, made the V and J calls. The sample has 2,000 or so distinct CDR3 sequences on record, roughly 8.9% of them singletons. The ten biggest clones cover roughly a fifth of the sample.

This clonotype is considered medium-sized (0.01 to 0.1%). The antigen it recognizes is unknown. Per-nucleotide qualities are absent, and no much larger clonotype sits a single base away. The sample's time point label is to be understood as: sample taken at primary tumor resection. Samples were obtained from approximately 76 patients with early-stage, untreated non-small cell lung cancer from the lung TRACERx cohort. Without any cell sorting, TCR sequencing was performed on whole RNA extracted either from tumor and nontumor lung tissue or from cryopreserved PBMC samples. Patients were selected for TCR sequencing only if sufficient RNA was available from at least two tumor regions. Tumor and adjacent nontumor lung specimens were reviewed by a lung pathologist before selection.

The sample in question was normal lung tissue next to the tumor, obtained at surgery. This receptor was identified in a female donor with early-stage non-small cell lung cancer. The V and J genes are TRBV6-5 and TRBJ2-3, with an unclear D gene assignment. The nucleotide sequence is given as TGTGCCAGCAGTTCTCTAATGACAGATACGCAGTATTTT. Protein translation: CASSSLMTDTQYF.